Below, 31 T cell receptor beta chains from the same sample are listed, as sequenced in a study of blood T cell repertoires in COVID-19. TCRdb's table, derived via immunoSEQ multiplex PCR, lists solely in-frame clones and lacks some. The repertoire has 150,000 to 200,000 clones, about 81% of them found once; the top ten carry 13% to 15%. Sequenced: peripheral blood. All receptors derive from a man aged 30-40 years with active or convalescent COVID-19.

This clone was detected only a few times. The chain has TRBV6-4 and TRBJ1-2; D is undetermined. CDR1 is MRHNA and CDR2 is SNTAGT in the germline V gene. V was clipped by 0 bases and J by 9 bases, with 14 bases between them. The CDR3 runs to 14 residues. The CDR3 coding sequence is TGTGCCAGCAGTGACTCAAACTCCGGTGGTAGCTACACCTTC. Protein sequence: CASSDSNSGGSYTF.

This clone showed up just once. V is TRBV18 and J is TRBJ1-1; 9 bases map to TRBD1. The V gene end was trimmed by 1 base and the J gene end by 5 bases; junction bases not matched to a gene: 5. Germline values: CDR1 KGHSH, CDR2 LQKENI. The CDR3 sequence is 15 residues long. The CDR3 spells CASSPLQGAWTEAFF. DNA of the CDR3: TGTGCCAGCTCACCACTACAGGGGGCTTGGACTGAAGCTTTCTTT.

The chain couples TRBV12-5 to TRBJ2-2, with 9 bases aligning to TRBD2. The CDR3 loop spans 16 amino acids. Germline V CDR1 and CDR2: LGHNT, FRNRAP. V lost 5 bases to trimming and J lost 5 bases; unmatched junction nucleotides: 9. The CDR3 DNA reads as TGTGCTAGTGGTACTCGTAGCGGGGGCGGAACCGGGGAGCTGTTTTTT. Amino acid sequence: CASGTRSGGGTGELFF.

This sequence joins TRBV27 and TRBJ1-6, with D possibly matching TRBD1 (5 bases). There are 13 residues in the CDR3. Germline-derived CDR1 and CDR2 are MNHEY and SMNVEV (reference sequence). Deletions cut 4 bases from V and 14 bases from J, with 15 bases between. CDR3 in amino acids: CASSSQTVRTLHF. CDR3 bases: TGTGCCAGCAGTTCTCAGACAGTTCGCACCCTCCACTTT.

The J gene is TRBJ1-1, the V gene TRBV3-1 (or the pseudogene TRBV3-2), with D perhaps TRBD1 (5 bases). Trimming shortened V by 2 bases and J by 1 base, and 8 bases separated the two germline ends. The CDR3 loop spans 14 amino acids. Germline CDR1 and CDR2: LGHDT and YNNKEL (reference sequence). Here the CDR3 DNA reads TGTGCCAGCAGCCAACAGGGAGGGAACACTGAAGCTTTCTTT. Translated: CASSQQGGNTEAFF.

The genes are TRBV5-4 and TRBJ1-1, with 8 bases fitting TRBD1. This CDR3 contains 14 residues. Germline V gene sequence: CDR1 SGHNT, CDR2 YYREEE (reference sequence). Trimming cost V 0 bases and J 11 bases; bases outside gene matches: 9. The CDR3 sequence: CASSLGIGQGDAFF. The CDR3 nucleotides are TGTGCCAGCAGCTTGGGAATAGGACAGGGAGACGCTTTCTTT.

This clone showed up just once. The chain recombines TRBV30 with TRBJ1-2, with TRBD1 as a possible D gene (5 bases). Germline CDR1 and CDR2: GTSNPN and SVGIG (reference sequence). V was cut by 5 bases and J by 1 base, with 14 bases left in between. This CDR3 comprises 14 residues. The DNA for the CDR3 is TGTGCCTGGGGCCAGGCAGGGAATAACTATGGCTACACCTTC. Protein sequence: CAWGQAGNNYGYTF.

The rearrangement links TRBV29-1 to TRBJ1-1, with D perhaps matching TRBD1 (5 bases). Germline-derived CDR1 and CDR2 are SQVTM and ANQGSEA. This CDR3 has 13 residues. V lost 7 bases, J lost 4 bases, and 16 bases lay in between. CDR3 in amino acids: CSGGGQGATEAFF. CDR3 sequence (DNA): TGCAGCGGGGGGGGTCAGGGCGCCACTGAAGCTTTCTTT.

The V and J genes are TRBV11-3 and TRBJ1-1; D uncertain. There are 14 residues in the CDR3. Trimming removed 1 base from V and 4 bases from J, with 10 bases in between. The V gene's germline CDR1 is SGHNT and CDR2 YENEEA. The CDR3 coding sequence is TGTGCCAGCAGCTTAGTATCGGCTAGCACTGAAGCTTTCTTT. The encoded protein is CASSLVSASTEAFF. Drawing the rest from reference TRBV11-3 and TRBJ1-1, the complete variable domain is EAGVVQSPRYKIIEKKQPVAFWCNPISGHNTLYWYLQNLGQGPELLIRYENEEAVDDSQLPKDRFSAERLKGVDSTLKIQPAELGDSAVYLCASSLVSASTEAFFGQGTRLTVV.

This clone occurred a few times. The rearrangement uses TRBV5-4 and TRBJ2-2; D call uncertain. The V gene lost 2 bases and the J gene lost 0 bases, with 5 bases spanning the gap. The CDR3 has 14 amino acids. Per germline, CDR1 SGHNT and CDR2 YYREEE (reference sequence). The CDR3 reads CASSFTANTGELFF. Here the CDR3 DNA reads TGTGCCAGCAGCTTTACAGCGAACACCGGGGAGCTGTTTTTT.

This chain links TRBV27 with TRBJ2-1; D perhaps matches TRBD2 (6 bases). Germline V gene data show CDR1 as MNHEY and CDR2 as SMNVEV (reference sequence). The CDR3 sequence is 12 residues long. The V end was cut by 5 bases, the J end by 9 bases, with 11 bases between. The CDR3: CASSPRAGEQFF. The CDR3 bases are TGTGCCAGCAGTCCTCGAGCGGGTGAGCAGTTCTTC.

This chain joins TRBV19 and TRBJ2-7, with 10 bases matching TRBD1. The CDR3 length is 17 residues. The germline V gene has CDR1 LNHDA and CDR2 SQIVND (reference sequence). V lost 4 bases to trimming and J lost 7 bases; unmatched junction nucleotides: 16. The DNA for the CDR3 is TGTGCCAGTAGTACCCGGGTCGGACAGGGGGTAACGAGGGAGCAGTACTTC. It yields the protein CASSTRVGQGVTREQYF.

A remark on this clone: Other nucleotide sequences from this sample produce the same CDR3. This sequence joins TRBV12-3 or TRBV12-4 and TRBJ1-1; a weak D match, TRBD1 (5 bases). This CDR3 comprises 12 residues. With 2 bases removed from V and 7 bases from J, the gap between germline ends came to 8 bases. The CDR3 DNA reads as TGTGCCAGCAGTTTATGGCAGGGTGAAGCTTTCTTT. Protein sequence: CASSLWQGEAFF.

The chain recombines TRBV13 with TRBJ1-1; weak D call: TRBD1 (5 bases). Trimming removed 3 bases from V and 4 bases from J, with 6 bases in between. The CDR3 loop spans 12 amino acids. CDR1 PRHDT and CDR2 FYEKMQ come from the germline V gene (reference sequence). The CDR3 protein is CASSFGGTEAFF. DNA of the CDR3: TGTGCCAGCAGCTTCGGGGGCACTGAAGCTTTCTTT.

A single count supports this clone. The gene calls are TRBV3-1 (or the pseudogene TRBV3-2) and TRBJ2-2; 9 nucleotides align to TRBD2. The CDR3 runs to 18 residues. Germline trimming cut 3 bases from V and 3 bases from J; bases unmatched to any gene: 11. Germline V gene lookup returns CDR1 LGHDT and CDR2 YNNKEL (reference sequence). The CDR3: CASSQIAGGPGYTGELFF. The CDR3 DNA follows: TGTGCCAGCAGCCAGATCGCGGGAGGGCCAGGTTACACCGGGGAGCTGTTTTTT.

J is TRBJ2-7 and V is TRBV4-1; TRBD2 agrees at 11 bases. Germline loops: CDR1 MGHRA, CDR2 YSYEKL. This CDR3 is built from 17 residues. Unmatched junction bases numbered 7, after V lost 1 base and J lost 2 bases. The CDR3 region has the DNA TGCGCCAGCAGCCAAGGCCCCGGGACTAGCGGAACCTACGAGCAGTACTTC. Amino acids: CASSQGPGTSGTYEQYF.

The chain recombines TRBV14 with TRBJ1-2; no definite D call. Trimming shortened V by 5 bases and J by 3 bases, and 10 bases separated the two germline ends. This CDR3 is built from 13 residues. Germline lookup yields CDR1 SGHDN and CDR2 FVKESK. CDR3 region: CASSEGGHYGYTF. The CDR3 DNA reads TGTGCCAGCAGCGAGGGAGGGCACTATGGCTACACCTTC.

The chain uses TRBV6-5 and TRBJ1-2; the D gene is possibly TRBD1 (6 bases). The CDR3 runs to 11 residues. The V end lost 10 bases, the J end lost 8 bases, and 14 bases lay between the germline ends. CDR1 is MNHEY and CDR2 is SVGAGI in the germline V gene. The CDR3 here is CATEGGRGYTF. CDR3 nucleotide sequence: TGTGCCACAGAAGGGGGAAGGGGCTACACCTTC.

The chain has TRBV9 and TRBJ1-2; perhaps TRBD1 as D (6 bases). Trimming took off 5 bases at V and 3 bases at J, with 17 bases between the two ends. The CDR3 length is 15 residues. The germline V gene has CDR1 SGDLS and CDR2 YYNGEE. CDR3 DNA: TGTGCCAGCAGTCGAACTGGGGGCCTGGACTATGGCTACACCTTC. Translated, it gives CASSRTGGLDYGYTF.

The chain links TRBV5-1 to TRBJ1-1; TRBD1 matches at 8 bases. V gave up 0 bases and J gave up 0 bases; unmatched junction bases: 4. The CDR3 length is 16 residues. Germline V gives CDR1 SGHRS, CDR2 YFSETQ. CDR3 DNA: TGCGCCAGCAGCTTGGCCCCGACAGGGGTGAACACTGAAGCTTTCTTT. Translated, it gives CASSLAPTGVNTEAFF.

V is TRBV27 and J is TRBJ1-5; the match to TRBD1 covers 12 bases. CDR3 length: 19 amino acids. CDR1 is MNHEY and CDR2 is SMNVEV in the germline V gene (reference sequence). Germline trimming cut 8 bases from V and 5 bases from J; bases unmatched to any gene: 19. In DNA form, the CDR3 reads TGTGCCAGCTCGACTGGCCACCGGGACAGGGGGCGCCGAGATCAGCCCCAGCATTTT. It encodes CASSTGHRDRGRRDQPQHF.

V and J are TRBV5-8 and TRBJ2-3; 9 nucleotides line up with TRBD1. The CDR3 is 14 residues long. Per germline, CDR1 SGHTS and CDR2 YDEGEE. Trimming removed 0 bases from V and 8 bases from J; junction bases left unmatched: 4. The CDR3 reads CASSLADRGFTQYF. In DNA, the CDR3 is TGTGCCAGCAGCTTGGCAGACAGGGGGTTTACGCAGTATTTT.

In its sample, this clone was seen once. CDR3 DNA: TGTGCCAGCAGCAGGTTGACAGCGAACACCGGGGAGCTGTTTTTT. Protein sequence: CASSRLTANTGELFF. The chain combines TRBV7-9 with TRBJ2-2; a possible D gene is TRBD1 (5 bases). The CDR3 totals 15 residues. V was shortened by 5 bases and J by 0 bases, with 10 bases between the two germline ends. CDR1 and CDR2 (germline): SEHNR, FQNEAQ (reference sequence).

V is TRBV6-6 and J is TRBJ2-2; tentatively, D is TRBD1 (5 bases). Trimming pared 2 bases from V and 7 bases from J, leaving 17 bases between. The CDR3 has 16 residues. In germline, CDR1 is MNHNY, CDR2 SVGAGI (reference sequence). The CDR3 DNA follows: TGTGCCAGCAGTTACGGTTTGACAGCCTGGATCGGGGAGCTGTTTTTT. Its translation: CASSYGLTAWIGELFF.

This chain connects TRBV6-5 to TRBJ1-6; 7 positions match TRBD1. The CDR3 covers 13 residues. The V gene end was trimmed by 7 bases and the J gene end by 7 bases; junction bases not matched to a gene: 4. Germline V CDR1 and CDR2: MNHEY, SVGAGI. This chain's CDR3 is CASTYRGNSPLHF. The CDR3 DNA is TGTGCCAGCACCTACAGGGGAAATTCACCCCTCCACTTT.

The chain links TRBV15 to TRBJ2-7; 11 bases agree with TRBD2. J lost 7 bases, V lost 5 bases, and 19 bases had no gene match. From germline, CDR1 is LNHNV and CDR2 YYDKDF (reference sequence). The CDR3 spans 18 residues. CDR3 bases: TGTGCCACCAGCGGCCGCCAGGCGGCAACTAGCGGGAGAACAGAGCAGTACTTC. Amino acid sequence: CATSGRQAATSGRTEQYF. The whole variable domain, remainder taken from reference TRBV15 and TRBJ2-7, is DAMVIQNPRYQVTQFGKPVTLSCSQTLNHNVMYWYQQKSSQAPKLLFHYYDKDFNNEADTPDNFQSRRPNTSFCFLDIRSPGLGDTAMYLCATSGRQAATSGRTEQYFGPGTRLTVT.

V gene TRBV7-9 combines with J gene TRBJ1-2, with 8 bases fitting TRBD1. In germline, CDR1 is SEHNR, CDR2 FQNEAQ (reference sequence). V trimming: 5 bases; J trimming: 4 bases; junction bases outside the gene matches: 9. The CDR3 is 15 residues long. The CDR3 protein is CASSHNPDRAYGYTF. Written as DNA, the CDR3 is TGTGCCAGCAGCCACAACCCGGACAGGGCCTATGGCTACACCTTC.

This clone was recorded once. This chain links TRBV10-2 with TRBJ2-5; the D is unclear. CDR1 and CDR2 (germline): WSHSY, SAAADI. This CDR3 contains 14 residues. V dropped 2 bases and J dropped 2 bases, with 9 bases sitting between them. CDR3 nucleotide sequence: TGCGCCAGCAGTGAGATGGCATATCAAGAGACCCAGTACTTC. Translating it yields CASSEMAYQETQYF.

This sequence joins TRBV5-1 and TRBJ1-1; D call uncertain. This CDR3 region has 16 residues. The germline gives CDR1 SGHRS, CDR2 YFSETQ. Trimming took 2 bases from V and 0 from J, leaving 14 bases between them. This CDR3 reads CASSFRGLEMNTEAFF. In nucleotides, the CDR3 is TGCGCCAGCAGCTTCCGAGGGCTCGAAATGAACACTGAAGCTTTCTTT.

This clone was seen a handful of times. This chain connects TRBV19 to TRBJ1-3; 9 nucleotides match TRBD1. Germline V gene lookup returns CDR1 LNHDA and CDR2 SQIVND (reference sequence). Losses at the gene ends were 5 bases for V and 0 bases for J; bases not matched to a gene: 5. CDR3 length: 16 residues. The CDR3 nucleotides are TGTGCCAGTAGTCGGACAGGGGTATACTCTGGAAACACCATATATTTT. Its translation: CASSRTGVYSGNTIYF.

The gene calls are TRBV30 and TRBJ2-1; 7 bases are shared with TRBD1. The CDR3 is 16 amino acids. Germline lookup yields CDR1 GTSNPN and CDR2 SVGIG (reference sequence). V was clipped by 0 bases and J by 5 bases; unmatched bases: 10. The CDR3 DNA sequence: TGTGCCTGGAGTGTCGTACAGGGGTTTCGGGACAATGAGCAGTTCTTC. Translating it yields CAWSVVQGFRDNEQFF.